This record concerns one T cell receptor beta chain sequence. The data were obtained in a study of blood T cell repertoires in COVID-19. Method: immunoSEQ multiplex PCR; TCRdb's copy keeps in-frame clones and lacks some. The sample consists of approximately 300,000 clones, about 90% of them appearing once. V was trimmed by 4 bases and J by 1 base, leaving 14 bases between them. The germline gives CDR1 LGHDT, CDR2 YNNKEL (reference sequence). The CDR3 is 16 amino acids. Sequencing was performed on peripheral blood. The TCR was taken from a man younger than 35 who had recovered from COVID-19. This chain uses TRBV3-1 (or the pseudogene TRBV3-2) with TRBJ2-1, with TRBD2 as a possible D gene (6 bases). The CDR3 sequence: CASSLRAGGSYNEQFF. The CDR3, as DNA: TGTGCCAGCAGCCTGAGAGCCGGGGGATCCTACAATGAGCAGTTCTTC.